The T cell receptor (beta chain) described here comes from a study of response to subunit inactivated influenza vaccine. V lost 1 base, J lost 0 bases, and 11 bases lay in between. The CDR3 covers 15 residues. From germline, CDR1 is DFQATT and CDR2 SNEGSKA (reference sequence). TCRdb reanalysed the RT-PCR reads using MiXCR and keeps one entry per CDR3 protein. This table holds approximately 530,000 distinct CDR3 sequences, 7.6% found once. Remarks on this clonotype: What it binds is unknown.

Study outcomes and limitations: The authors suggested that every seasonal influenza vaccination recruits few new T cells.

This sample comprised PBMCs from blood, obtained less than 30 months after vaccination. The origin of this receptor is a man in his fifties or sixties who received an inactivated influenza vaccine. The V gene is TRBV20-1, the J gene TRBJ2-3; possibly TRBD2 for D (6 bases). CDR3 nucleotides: TGCAGTGCTAGAGGAATTAGCGGAAGCACAGATACGCAGTATTTT. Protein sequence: CSARGISGSTDTQYF.